The sample holds many counts of the clone carrying this TCR beta chain. Antigen unknown. One junction end disagrees with the germline gene, perhaps due to a read error. Additional DNA sequences in this sample encode the identical CDR3. In the source study's methods: A classifier for distant metastasis in papillary thyroid cancer was constructed using CDR3 differences observed across clinicopathological groups. TCRdb re-called the PCR reads through MiXCR. The V and J calls were not made by the authors but by TCRdb's processing. The repertoire consists of tens of thousands of clones, with approximately 20% occurring once and the leading ten covering roughly 20%. This specimen comes from a study of metastatic and nonmetastatic thyroid tumors. In the study overall: The study looked at repertoires side by side in blood and in tumor or nodule tissue from malignant and benign thyroid patients. Whole-study results and caveats: It was reported that TCR beta diversity was significantly higher in malignant thyroid tumors than benign nodules, in blood and tumor.

CDR1 SSHAT and CDR2 FNYEAQ come from the germline V gene (reference sequence). The CDR3 is made up of 15 amino acids. No patient had received any treatment before thyroid surgery. The source of this sequence is a male donor with papillary thyroid cancer or a benign thyroid nodule (not recorded which). Some clones in this sample may be carry-over from other donors' samples. Specimen: blood. The genes are TRBV7-7 and TRBJ2-5, with TRBD2 as a possible D gene (6 bases). The CDR3 DNA reads TGTGCTAGCAGCCTCGGGGGTGGGGGCCAAGAGACCCAGTACTTC. This sequence encodes CASSLGGGGQETQYF.